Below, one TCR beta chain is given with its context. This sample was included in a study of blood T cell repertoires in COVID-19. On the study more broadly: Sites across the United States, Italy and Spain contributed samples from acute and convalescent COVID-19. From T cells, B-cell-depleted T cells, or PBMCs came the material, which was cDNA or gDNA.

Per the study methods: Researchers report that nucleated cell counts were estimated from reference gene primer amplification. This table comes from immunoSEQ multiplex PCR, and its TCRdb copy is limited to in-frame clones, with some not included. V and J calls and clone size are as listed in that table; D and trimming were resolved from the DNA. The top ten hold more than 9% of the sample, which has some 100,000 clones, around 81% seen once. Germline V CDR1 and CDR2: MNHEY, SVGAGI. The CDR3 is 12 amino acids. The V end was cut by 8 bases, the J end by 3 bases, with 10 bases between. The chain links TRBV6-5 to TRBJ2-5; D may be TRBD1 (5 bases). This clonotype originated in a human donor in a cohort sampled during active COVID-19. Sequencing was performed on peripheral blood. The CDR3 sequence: CASGVGEETQYF. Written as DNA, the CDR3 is TGTGCCAGCGGGGTAGGGGAAGAGACCCAGTACTTC.